Presented here are 24 T cell receptor beta chains from one specimen sequenced in a study of T cells in localized non-small cell lung cancer. Assay: immunoSEQ multiplex PCR; the TCRdb copy retains only in-frame clones and omits some. The sample has about 33,000 clones, roughly 90% seen once. The source was peripheral blood, collected before any cancer treatment. The origin of the receptors is a man aged 35 to 69 with stage I lung adenocarcinoma.

This clone was picked up a small number of times. The chain links TRBV30 to TRBJ2-5, with D possibly matching TRBD2 (7 bases). The CDR3 runs to 15 residues. V lost 0 bases, J lost 4 bases, and 15 bases lay in between. From germline, CDR1 is GTSNPN and CDR2 SVGIG (reference sequence). CDR3 nucleotide sequence: TGTGCCTGGAGTGTACGGGGGGCCCTGGGAGAGACCCAGTACTTC. This gives the protein CAWSVRGALGETQYF.

The chain joins TRBV18 to TRBJ1-6; 10 positions match TRBD1. J gave up 7 bases and V 2 bases, and 2 bases lay outside the gene matches. Germline loops: CDR1 KGHSH, CDR2 LQKENI. The CDR3 runs 15 residues. The CDR3 coding sequence is TGTGCCAGCTCACCAGGACAGGGGGGAAATTCACCCCTCCACTTT. As protein: CASSPGQGGNSPLHF.

This clone showed up just once. Here the CDR3 reads CASSFWTAGYNEQFF. For the CDR3, the DNA is TGTGCCAGCAGCTTCTGGACAGCGGGGTACAATGAGCAGTTCTTC. This chain connects TRBV5-8 to TRBJ2-1; D is perhaps TRBD2 (7 bases). Germline V CDR1 and CDR2: SGHTS, YDEGEE. This CDR3 contains 15 residues. Trimming stripped 2 bases from V and 4 bases from J, with 13 bases between.

V gene TRBV13 combines with J gene TRBJ2-5, with D unclear. V was cut by 0 bases and J by 3 bases, with 8 bases left in between. The CDR3 runs to 14 residues. CDR1 and CDR2 from the germline V gene are PRHDT and FYEKMQ (reference sequence). For the CDR3, the DNA is TGTGCCAGCAGCTTAGGCCTTCGGGAAGAGACCCAGTACTTC. It encodes CASSLGLREETQYF.

The rearrangement uses TRBV9 and TRBJ1-2; 8 bases match TRBD1. The CDR3 is made up of 16 amino acids. Looked up from germline, CDR1 is SGDLS and CDR2 is YYNGEE. Trimming cost V 3 bases and J 3 bases; bases outside gene matches: 10. CDR3 nucleotides: TGTGCCAGCAGCGACTCCGCAGGGGGCAGTTACTATGGCTACACCTTC. It encodes CASSDSAGGSYYGYTF.

V is TRBV6-6 and J is TRBJ2-3, with D possibly called TRBD1 or TRBD2 (6 bases each). Germline lookup yields CDR1 MNHNY and CDR2 SVGAGI (reference sequence). CDR3 size: 15 residues. V lost 6 bases to trimming and J lost 0 bases, with 13 bases between them. The CDR3 region has the DNA TGTGCCAGCAGACTACAGGGACTTAGCACAGATACGCAGTATTTT. Translation: CASRLQGLSTDTQYF.

The CDR3 sequence: CASSLRGAGGEQYF. DNA for the CDR3: TGTGCCAGCAGCTTGAGGGGGGCCGGAGGCGAGCAGTACTTC. J is TRBJ2-7 and V is TRBV5-4, with D perhaps being TRBD1 or TRBD2 (6 bases each). The CDR3 runs to 14 residues. V was cut by 1 base and J by 6 bases, with 14 bases left in between. The germline gives CDR1 SGHNT, CDR2 YYREEE (reference sequence).

This rearrangement joins TRBV5-6 to TRBJ2-7; D is unresolved. The CDR3 is made up of 12 amino acids. The germline V gene has CDR1 SGHDT and CDR2 YYEEEE. V lost 2 bases, J lost 3 bases, and 6 bases lay in between. Here the CDR3 reads CASSLVNYEQYF. In DNA form, the CDR3 reads TGTGCCAGCAGCTTAGTGAACTACGAGCAGTACTTC.

The chain recombines TRBV7-8 with TRBJ1-1; possibly TRBD1 for D (5 bases). This CDR3 region has 14 residues. The ends were cut back, 6 bases at V and 1 base at J, with 12 bases in the middle. CDR1 and CDR2 from the germline V gene are SGHVS and FQNEAQ. The CDR3 loop is CASRAGDENTEAFF. The CDR3 DNA reads as TGTGCCAGCAGGGCCGGGGACGAGAACACTGAAGCTTTCTTT.

V is TRBV5-5 and J is TRBJ1-2; D is unresolved. This CDR3 contains 14 residues. The germline CDR1 and CDR2 sequences are SGHKS and YYEKEE (reference sequence). V lost 2 bases, J lost 1 base, and 9 bases lay in between. This CDR3 is CASSFGSDNYGYTF. DNA for the CDR3: TGTGCCAGCAGCTTTGGATCGGATAACTATGGCTACACCTTC.

This chain uses TRBV30 with TRBJ1-5; D is ambiguous. CDR3 length: 13 residues. Germline-derived CDR1 and CDR2 are GTSNPN and SVGIG (reference sequence). Deletions cut 3 bases from V and 3 bases from J, with 9 bases between. CDR3 region: CAWSLAYNQPQHF. In nucleotides, the CDR3 is TGTGCCTGGAGCTTGGCGTACAATCAGCCCCAGCATTTT.

The chain joins TRBV6-5 to TRBJ2-1; D may match TRBD1 or TRBD2 (6 bases each). The CDR3 loop spans 13 amino acids. Germline CDR1 is MNHEY and CDR2 is SVGAGI. The V end lost 7 bases, the J end lost 7 bases, and 14 bases lay between the germline ends. The CDR3 loop is CASNFRGLNEQFF. CDR3 coding DNA: TGTGCCAGCAACTTCCGGGGGCTTAATGAGCAGTTCTTC.

The CDR3 DNA is TGTGCCAGCAGCTCTGGCCTCAGGATGAACTATGGCTACACCTTC. Its protein is CASSSGLRMNYGYTF. The V gene is TRBV11-2, the J gene TRBJ1-2; D ambiguous. The length of the CDR3 is 15 residues. Germline CDR1 is SGHAT and CDR2 is FQNNGV. V shed 4 bases and J shed 2 bases, with 14 bases lying between them.

In its sample, this clone was seen once. The rearrangement joins TRBV6-1 to TRBJ1-4, with D perhaps TRBD1 (5 bases). The CDR3 is 13 residues long. Germline CDR1 is MNHNS and CDR2 is SASEGT. Trimming took off 6 bases at V and 7 bases at J, with 12 bases between the two ends. CDR3 in DNA: TGTGCCAGCAGGGGGCTTGGAGTTGAAAAACTGTTTTTT. Amino acid sequence: CASRGLGVEKLFF.

The chain couples TRBV5-5 to TRBJ2-1; D is tentatively TRBD1 or TRBD2 (5 bases each). CDR3 size: 15 residues. CDR1 and CDR2 (germline): SGHKS, YYEKEE (reference sequence). V lost 0 bases and J lost 1, with 8 bases in between. In DNA form, the CDR3 reads TGTGCCAGCAGCTTGGGGGGGTTATCCTACAATGAGCAGTTCTTC. Its translation: CASSLGGLSYNEQFF.

The genes are TRBV4-1 and TRBJ2-1; D gene unclear. Germline lookup yields CDR1 MGHRA and CDR2 YSYEKL. Trimming left V 3 bases short and J 5 bases short, with 11 bases between. The CDR3 has 14 amino acids. CDR3 sequence: CASSHSQGDNEQFF. CDR3 in DNA: TGCGCCAGCAGCCATTCCCAAGGAGACAATGAGCAGTTCTTC.

This CDR3 reads CASRPLSKNTEAFF. The CDR3 DNA sequence: TGTGCCAGCAGGCCGCTTTCGAAGAACACTGAAGCTTTCTTT. The chain combines TRBV6-5 with TRBJ1-1; D gene ambiguous. This CDR3 spans 14 amino acids. V was trimmed by 6 bases and J by 1 base, leaving 12 bases between them. Germline V gene data show CDR1 as MNHEY and CDR2 as SVGAGI.

This chain links TRBV12-5 with TRBJ2-5; 12 bases map to TRBD2. This CDR3 has 15 residues. The trim removed 6 bases at V and 2 bases at J, leaving 4 bases unmatched. The germline gives CDR1 LGHNT, CDR2 FRNRAP. The CDR3 region is CASGRTSGGQETQYF. The CDR3 nucleotides read TGTGCTAGTGGCCGCACTAGCGGGGGGCAAGAGACCCAGTACTTC.

J is TRBJ2-5 and V is TRBV5-1; 9 bases fit TRBD1. V shed 5 bases and J 3 bases; nucleotides not matched to a gene: 8. CDR1 is SGHRS, CDR2 YFSETQ, per germline. The CDR3 runs to 15 residues. CDR3 protein: CASRPGQGVKETQYF. CDR3 in DNA: TGCGCCAGCAGGCCGGGACAGGGAGTTAAAGAGACCCAGTACTTC.

This rearrangement joins TRBV14 to TRBJ1-1; 9 bases are shared with TRBD1. This CDR3 has 15 residues. Per germline, CDR1 SGHDN and CDR2 FVKESK. V was clipped by 8 bases and J by 0 bases; unmatched bases: 7. The CDR3 nucleotides are TGTGCCAGCGGCGAACAGGGGGCCCTGAACACTGAAGCTTTCTTT. Protein: CASGEQGALNTEAFF.

The V call is TRBV7-9, the J call TRBJ2-3, with 8 positions matching TRBD1. Germline values: CDR1 SEHNR, CDR2 FQNEAQ (reference sequence). CDR3 size: 15 residues. The V and J ends lost 5 bases and 1 base, in that order; junction bases with no gene match: 5. In nucleotides, the CDR3 is TGTGCCAGCAGCGCCGGGACAGGCGGCACAGATACGCAGTATTTT. It is translated as CASSAGTGGTDTQYF.

This clone occurred once. The V call is TRBV4-1, the J call TRBJ1-3; D is undetermined. Germline V lookup: CDR1 MGHRA, CDR2 YSYEKL. The germline V and J ends were trimmed by 6 bases and 8 bases, with 8 bases remaining between them. CDR3 size: 11 residues. The CDR3 region is CASRQEDTIYF. CDR3 sequence (DNA): TGCGCCAGCAGGCAGGAGGACACCATATATTTT.

The chain combines TRBV9 with TRBJ2-3; 9 bases agree with TRBD2. The germline CDR1 and CDR2 sequences are SGDLS and YYNGEE. The CDR3 extends over 15 amino acids. V shed 4 bases, J shed 2 bases, and the junction held 5 bases outside the gene matches. The CDR3 here is CASSPRGGDTDTQYF. The CDR3 DNA follows: TGTGCCAGCAGCCCGCGGGGGGGGGACACAGATACGCAGTATTTT.

The chain has TRBV7-2 and TRBJ2-1; 7 bases line up with TRBD1. With V trimmed by 5 bases and J by 9 bases, 10 bases remained unmatched. The germline V gene encodes CDR1 SGHTA and CDR2 FQGNSA. The CDR3 runs to 14 residues. For the CDR3, the DNA is TGTGCCAGCAGCCCTCGGACAGGTCAGGGTGAGCAGTTCTTC. Translated, it gives CASSPRTGQGEQFF.